This T cell receptor beta chain was recorded in a study of cytomegalovirus exposure and HLA in healthy donors. Whole-study results and caveats: It was likely that a cluster of highly shared sequence variants was a sequencing artifact.

Germline-derived CDR1 and CDR2 are SGHNT and YYREEE (reference sequence). Trimming cost V 0 bases and J 7 bases, with 11 bases left between them. The CDR3 sequence is 14 residues long. A remark on this clone: As yet, its antigen is unknown.

Primers for the PCR totalled 60 Vbeta and 13 Jbeta. Some clones are missing from TCRdb's copy, which holds only in-frame ones; the method was immunoSEQ multiplex PCR. The sample holds over 200,000 clones, 75% to 80% seen once. Source material: PBMCs. This receptor was taken from a male donor in good health and CMV-seronegative. The chain couples TRBV5-4 to TRBJ1-5; no reliable D call. CDR3 amino acids: CASSLGSGGQPQHF. The CDR3 nucleotides are TGTGCCAGCAGCTTGGGCAGCGGCGGACAGCCCCAGCATTTT.